The entry below describes one T cell receptor beta chain. There are 15 residues in the CDR3. The trim removed 4 bases at V and 5 bases at J, leaving 8 bases unmatched. In germline, CDR1 is SEHNR, CDR2 FQNEAQ (reference sequence). This sample is part of a study of T cells in Graves' hyperthyroidism and ophthalmopathy. TCR beta CDR3 sequences were amplified from RNA transcripts. A first-round RT-PCR of the TCR CDR3 used the HTBI primer set. Each CDR3 protein is one row after TCRdb ran MiXCR on the multiplex PCR reads. The sample shows fewer than 750,000 distinct CDR3 sequences, roughly 14% of them seen only once.

The sample was blood. The V call is TRBV7-9, the J call TRBJ2-7; 10 nucleotides match TRBD2. The TCR originated in a woman in her forties with Graves' ophthalmopathy. CDR3 in DNA: TGTGCCAGCAGCTATCTAGCGGGGGTTAACGACGAGCAGTACTTC. Translating it yields CASSYLAGVNDEQYF. The full variable domain, rest sourced from reference TRBV7-9 and TRBJ2-7, is DTGVSQNPRHKITKRGQNVTFRCDPISEHNRLYWYRQTLGQGPEFLTYFQNEAQLEKSRLLSDRFSAERPKGSFSTLEIQRTEQGDSAMYLCASSYLAGVNDEQYFGPGTRLTVT.